This is a list of T cell receptor beta chains from one sample in a study of CD8 T cells in Susac syndrome. TCRdb passed the immunoSEQ multiplex PCR reads through MiXCR, listing each CDR3 protein once. The repertoire includes a few hundred thousand distinct CDR3 sequences, approximately 95% of them detected once, and 0.085% to 0.095% sits in the top ten. Sequenced input: CD4+ T cells from PBMCs. These TCRs come from a human donor with multiple sclerosis. The CDR3 runs from the conserved cysteine through the conserved F or W. The D gene is left open where the match is weak. Clone size is given for some rows only: seen once, a few or many times, or a class if the clone is expanded.

abundance	j_gene	v_gene	d_gene	CDR3nt	CDR3aa
-	TRBJ1-2	TRBV7-9	-	TGTGCCAGCAGCCCAACCCAGGGATCCTATGGCTACACCTTC	CASSPTQGSYGYTF
-	TRBJ2-7	TRBV29-1	-	TGCAGCGTAGCCGGGACCTATGCCCACGAGCAGTACTTC	CSVAGTYAHEQYF
-	TRBJ2-5	TRBV2	-	TGTGCCAGCACCACTTTAGACGCCACGGGAGAGACCCAGTACTTC	CASTTLDATGETQYF
-	TRBJ2-7	TRBV5-1	-	TGCGCCAGCAGCTTGGGGCACGCTAGCTCCTACGAGCAGTACTTC	CASSLGHASSYEQYF
-	TRBJ2-7	TRBV3-1	-	TGTGCCAGCAGCCAAGAGTCTTTCTCCTACGAGCAGTACTTC	CASSQESFSYEQYF
-	TRBJ1-1	TRBV20-1	-	TGCAGTGCTAGAGATCGTGACCCTGAAGCTTTCTTT	CSARDRDPEAFF
-	TRBJ2-1	TRBV6-1	-	TGTGCCAGCAGTCCTCGGACTCCGAGCTCCTACAATGAGCAGTTCTTC	CASSPRTPSSYNEQFF
-	TRBJ2-7	TRBV28	-	TGTGCCAGCAGTTTATCGGTTCAGCCCCCGTACTTC	CASSLSVQPPYF
-	TRBJ2-1	TRBV3-1	TRBD2	TGTGCCAGCAGGCTTAGCGGGGGGACATACAATGAGCAGTTCTTC	CASRLSGGTYNEQFF
-	TRBJ2-1	TRBV6-1	-	TGTGCCAGCAGTACGATCCGGGACGTGTCCTACAATGAGCAGTTCTTC	CASSTIRDVSYNEQFF
-	TRBJ2-1	TRBV5-6	-	TGTGCCAGCAGCTTGGTTGTTGGGGGCCATGAGCAGTTCTTC	CASSLVVGGHEQFF
-	TRBJ1-1	TRBV3-1	-	TGTGCCAGCAGCCCGGGATCCGGGGGAAGAGCTGAAGCTTTCTTT	CASSPGSGGRAEAFF
once	TRBJ2-4	TRBV11-2	-	TGTGCCAGCAGCTTAGCGGGGACGCAGGGGGCCAAAAACATTCAGTACTTC	CASSLAGTQGAKNIQYF
-	TRBJ2-7	TRBV29-1	-	TGCAGCGTTTCCATGCCGCCTAAGTACGAGCAGTACTTC	CSVSMPPKYEQYF
-	TRBJ2-7	TRBV29-1	-	TGCAGCGCCCTGGGGGGCGAGCAGTACTTC	CSALGGEQYF
-	TRBJ2-2	TRBV20-1	TRBD2	TGCAGTGCCCCTAGGGCGACTAGCGGGGAAACCGGGGAGCTGTTTTTT	CSAPRATSGETGELFF
-	TRBJ1-2	TRBV20-1	-	TGCAGTGCTCTCCAGGGTGGCTATGGCTACACCTTC	CSALQGGYGYTF
-	TRBJ2-7	TRBV11-2	-	TGTGCCAGCAGCTCCCTGGGGGGTTCCGAGCAGTACTTC	CASSSLGGSEQYF
-	TRBJ2-5	TRBV7-6	TRBD2	TGTGCCAGCAGCAATAGACTAGCGGAAAGACAAGAGACCCAGTACTTC	CASSNRLAERQETQYF
-	TRBJ1-2	TRBV20-1	-	TGCAGTGCACGATGGAATGGCTACACCTTC	CSARWNGYTF
-	TRBJ1-1	TRBV20-1	TRBD1	TGCAGTGCTACCCAGGGGGCACGCGAACTCTCTGAAGCTTTCTTT	CSATQGARELSEAFF
-	TRBJ2-4	TRBV24-1	TRBD1	TGTGCCACCTCGACAGGGGGAGAGAACATTCAGTACTTC	CATSTGGENIQYF
-	TRBJ2-2	TRBV20-1	-	TGCAGTGCTGCCGGGACGCCCGGGGAGCTGTTTTTT	CSAAGTPGELFF
-	TRBJ1-6	TRBV13	-	TGTGCCAGCAGCACCCGACAGAATTCACCCCTCCACTTT	CASSTRQNSPLHF